This record covers a single TCR beta chain. Its antigen is not known. In TCRdb, the 5' RACE reads were re-called with MiXCR into one record per CDR3 protein. The sample includes about 470,000 distinct CDR3 sequences, about 23% of them seen just once. The sample originates from a study of T-cell memory formation after mild COVID-19. Overall study results and limits: Balance between CD4 and CD8 was seen in clones contracting day 15 to 85, and a CD4+ lean was seen in later expanders. CD8+ contracting clones occupied EMRA, while CD4+ ones occupied mainly CM and EM.

The CDR3 is 18 amino acids. The ends were cut back, 6 bases at V and 4 bases at J, with 25 bases in the middle. Sequencing was carried out using PBMCs or a T cell subset sorted from them (not recorded which). This clonotype was obtained from an adult woman who had mild COVID-19 (a few samples of this study predate the infection). Cell type and time point are not known. This rearrangement joins TRBV12-3 or TRBV12-4 to TRBJ1-3; maybe TRBD1 (6 bases). The CDR3 spells CASRTGYEGLSYGNTIYF. CDR3 nucleotides: TGTGCCAGCAGGACAGGATACGAAGGGCTCTCTTACGGAAACACCATATATTTT.